One sample yielded the 7 T cell receptor beta chains listed below, sequenced in a study of cytomegalovirus exposure and HLA in healthy donors. With 60 Vbeta and 13 Jbeta primers, the PCR was carried out. Clones were sequenced by immunoSEQ multiplex PCR, and TCRdb holds only the in-frame ones, with some missing. The table records more than 95,000 clones, around three quarters of them present only once. Sequencing input: PBMCs. The receptors come from a woman between 45 and 60 years old in good health and CMV-seronegative.

This chain connects TRBV6-4 to TRBJ2-1, with TRBD2 identical over 10 bases. CDR3 length: 15 residues. V shed 6 bases, J shed 6 bases, and the junction held 8 bases outside the gene matches. Germline CDR1 and CDR2: MRHNA and SNTAGT. The CDR3 nucleotides read TGTGCCAGCAGCGCTCTAGCGGGAGTGGGCAATGAGCAGTTCTTC. Translated: CASSALAGVGNEQFF.

The rearrangement links TRBV7-9 to TRBJ1-1, with 8 bases fitting TRBD1. Germline CDR1 SEHNR, CDR2 FQNEAQ (reference sequence). The CDR3 totals 13 residues. Trimming cost V 3 bases and J 11 bases; bases outside gene matches: 8. DNA of the CDR3: TGTGCCAGCAGCTTCTCCCAGGGGGCTATTGCTTTCTTT. Its translation: CASSFSQGAIAFF.

This chain uses TRBV5-6 with TRBJ2-7; D is unresolved. In germline, CDR1 is SGHDT, CDR2 YYEEEE. V was trimmed by 2 bases and J by 7 bases, leaving 7 bases between them. CDR3 length equals 11 residues. The CDR3 here is CASSLLREQYF. As DNA, the CDR3 is TGTGCCAGCAGCTTACTACGAGAGCAGTACTTC.

This clone was counted only a few times. This chain uses TRBV25-1 with TRBJ1-1; 11 bases map to TRBD1. This CDR3 region has 15 residues. Looked up from germline, CDR1 is MGHDK and CDR2 is SYGVNS. Trimming took 1 base from V and 5 from J; bases not matched to a gene: 3. This chain's CDR3 is CASSESDRGLTEAFF. In nucleotides, the CDR3 is TGTGCCAGCAGTGAATCGGACAGGGGGCTAACTGAAGCTTTCTTT.

V usage is TRBV29-1 and J usage is TRBJ1-2; D is possibly TRBD1 (5 bases). The germline CDR1 and CDR2 sequences are SQVTM and ANQGSEA. The CDR3 has 12 amino acids. V lost 7 bases and J 4 bases, leaving 13 bases between the germline ends. In DNA, the CDR3 is TGCAGCGCCCTTAGGGGTTTCTATGGCTACACCTTC. Translation: CSALRGFYGYTF.

CDR3 bases: TGTGCCAGCAGTGCTTTAGGGGGCAATGAGCAGTTCTTC. Translating gives CASSALGGNEQFF. The J gene is TRBJ2-1, the V gene TRBV6-4, with D possibly matching TRBD1 (6 bases). Germline-derived CDR1 and CDR2 are MRHNA and SNTAGT. Trimming stripped 4 bases from V and 6 bases from J, with 10 bases between. The CDR3 length is 13 residues.

The chain combines TRBV7-8 with TRBJ1-4; D uncertain. CDR3 length: 13 amino acids. The germline CDR1 and CDR2 sequences are SGHVS and FQNEAQ. V shed 6 bases and J shed 5 bases, with 10 bases lying between them. The CDR3 DNA follows: TGTGCCAGCAGTCGACTGGCGAATGAAAAACTGTTTTTT. It translates to CASSRLANEKLFF.